This T cell receptor (beta chain) originates from a study of CD8 T cells in Susac syndrome. Isolation of CD8+ and CD4+ T cells was performed negatively, whereas enrichment of TEMRA cells was done by FACS. Random hexamers were used to reverse transcribe the RNA input (roughly 0.5 to 1 ug). It was immunoSEQ multiplex PCR that amplified TCR beta CDR3 across 54 Vbeta and 13 Jbeta. TCRdb re-called the immunoSEQ multiplex PCR reads through MiXCR, storing one row per CDR3 protein. This table has about 190,000 distinct CDR3 sequences, 85% to 95% appearing once. The study's findings and limits: In total CD8+ repertoires, sixteen Susac-specific public clones were found, and CD8+ TEMRA repertoires had a few.

On this clonotype itself: The target antigen is unknown.

The receptor was isolated from a human donor with Susac syndrome. Sample: CD8+ T cells from PBMCs.

The CDR3 bases are TGTGCCAGCAGTTACGGGAGGACTAGTGACAATGAGCAGTTCTTC. It translates to CASSYGRTSDNEQFF. V gene TRBV6-5 combines with J gene TRBJ2-1; 7 bases align to TRBD2. The V gene end was trimmed by 2 bases and the J gene end by 5 bases; junction bases not matched to a gene: 6. The length of the CDR3 is 15 residues. Looked up from germline, CDR1 is MNHEY and CDR2 is SVGAGI.